Sequencing of this T cell receptor beta chain was carried out in a study of blood T cell repertoires in COVID-19. Study at large: The cDNA or gDNA used as material had been derived from T cells, B-cell-depleted T cells, or PBMCs.

In the original analysis: Scientists estimated how many nucleated cells there were by amplifying reference gene primers. Sequenced by immunoSEQ multiplex PCR; TCRdb stores in-frame clones only, minus some. The V and J calls and clone size were taken over from that table, and D and trimming were inferred from the DNA. The sample lists approximately 82,000 clones, around 84% occurring once. Per the germline V gene, CDR1 is SEHNR and CDR2 is FQNEAQ (reference sequence). The V gene lost 2 bases and the J gene lost 2 bases, with 9 bases spanning the gap. This CDR3 comprises 14 residues. This rearrangement joins TRBV7-9 to TRBJ1-1; D is unclear. This clonotype was sampled from a woman aged 70-85 years with acute or convalescent COVID-19. Material for sequencing was peripheral blood. The CDR3 region is CASSLQAGNTEAFF. In DNA form, the CDR3 reads TGTGCCAGCAGCTTACAGGCCGGCAACACTGAAGCTTTCTTT.